This passage covers 15 T cell receptor beta chains from one sample sequenced in a study of cytomegalovirus exposure and HLA in healthy donors. This table comes from immunoSEQ multiplex PCR, and its TCRdb copy is limited to in-frame clones, with some not included. The sample has about 200,000 clones; 86% are singletons. The sample consisted of PBMCs. These TCRs come from a woman aged 18-30 years in good health and CMV-seronegative.

This chain uses TRBV7-2 with TRBJ2-1, with 13 bases identical to TRBD2. V shed 0 bases and J 6 bases; nucleotides not matched to a gene: 8. CDR1 and CDR2 (germline): SGHTA, FQGNSA. The CDR3 spans 18 residues. CDR3 sequence: CASSLALMGLAGPNEQFF. DNA of the CDR3: TGTGCCAGCAGCTTAGCGCTAATGGGACTAGCGGGACCCAATGAGCAGTTCTTC.

This clone showed up just a few times. This chain joins TRBV2 and TRBJ2-5; TRBD2 matches at 14 bases. V lost 6 bases, J lost 3 bases, and 0 bases stayed unmatched. This CDR3 region has 14 residues. The germline CDR1 and CDR2 sequences are SNHLY and FYNNEI. The CDR3 coding sequence is TGTGCCAGCAGGGGACTAGCGGGAGAAGAGACCCAGTACTTC. Translation gives CASRGLAGEETQYF.

This clone was seen only a few times. The rearrangement uses TRBV5-1 and TRBJ2-5; 7 nucleotides agree with TRBD2. The germline V gene encodes CDR1 SGHRS and CDR2 YFSETQ. The V and J ends lost 0 bases and 2 bases, in that order; junction bases with no gene match: 7. The CDR3 spans 16 residues. Here the CDR3 DNA reads TGCGCCAGCAGCTTGGTACCCTCGGGAGGTCAAGAGACCCAGTACTTC. It encodes CASSLVPSGGQETQYF.

J is TRBJ1-2 and V is TRBV4-1; the D gene is possibly TRBD1 (5 bases). CDR3 length equals 15 residues. Germline V gene lookup returns CDR1 MGHRA and CDR2 YSYEKL. Trimming pared 0 bases from V and 4 bases from J, leaving 12 bases between. The CDR3 sequence is CASSQEERTPYGYTF. The CDR3 DNA reads TGCGCCAGCAGCCAAGAGGAAAGGACACCCTATGGCTACACCTTC.

The rearrangement joins TRBV7-2 to TRBJ1-1; perhaps TRBD1 as D (6 bases). V lost 6 bases and J 0 bases, leaving 11 bases between the germline ends. CDR1 is SGHTA, CDR2 FQGNSA, per germline. This CDR3 has 14 residues. The CDR3 here is CASSLDRLNTEAFF. CDR3 DNA: TGTGCCAGCAGTCTAGACAGGTTGAACACTGAAGCTTTCTTT.

This clone has a count of ten or more. J is TRBJ1-2 and V is TRBV5-1; D may be TRBD1 (5 bases). Germline V gene data show CDR1 as SGHRS and CDR2 as YFSETQ. The CDR3 covers 16 residues. Between the trimmed V and J ends, which lost 1 base and 3 bases, there was a span of 16 bases. CDR3 residues: CASSLYGAPRDYGYTF. The CDR3 nucleotides are TGCGCCAGCAGCTTGTATGGGGCCCCCCGGGACTATGGCTACACCTTC. The full variable domain, completed using reference TRBV5-1 and TRBJ1-2, is KAGVTQTPRYLIKTRGQQVTLSCSPISGHRSVSWYQQTPGQGLQFLFEYFSETQRNKGNFPGRFSGRQFSNSRSEMNVSTLELGDSALYLCASSLYGAPRDYGYTFGSGTRLTVV.

The CDR3 DNA follows: TGCGCCAGCAGCTTGGAGTCCTACTACGAGCAGTACTTC. Translated, it gives CASSLESYYEQYF. V is TRBV5-1 and J is TRBJ2-7; D gene unclear. V was cut by 0 bases and J by 3 bases, with 7 bases left in between. The germline V gene encodes CDR1 SGHRS and CDR2 YFSETQ. The CDR3 spans 13 residues.

This clone was found many times. The gene calls are TRBV25-1 and TRBJ2-7; possible D gene TRBD2, 6 bases. Between the trimmed V and J ends, which lost 6 bases and 6 bases, there was a span of 27 bases. The CDR3 loop spans 17 amino acids. The germline CDR1 and CDR2 sequences are MGHDK and SYGVNS. As DNA, the CDR3 is TGTGCCAGCAGGCCCCCCTGGGCGGGGACCCTCATGGGCGAGCAGTACTTC. This translates into CASRPPWAGTLMGEQYF.

This sequence joins TRBV27 and TRBJ1-2; perhaps TRBD1 as D (6 bases). CDR1 and CDR2 (germline): MNHEY, SMNVEV (reference sequence). The CDR3 spans 13 residues. V was trimmed by 2 bases and J by 4 bases, leaving 8 bases between them. CDR3 sequence reads: CASSLQGPYGYTF. The CDR3 DNA is TGTGCCAGCAGTTTACAGGGGCCCTATGGCTACACCTTC.

This sequence joins TRBV5-1 and TRBJ2-1, with D possibly TRBD1 on 6 matching bases. Germline V gene data show CDR1 as SGHRS and CDR2 as YFSETQ. The V gene lost 5 bases and the J gene lost 3 bases, with 12 bases spanning the gap. This CDR3 has 14 amino acids. CDR3 bases: TGCGCCAGCAGGGGACAAGGAATCTACAATGAGCAGTTCTTC. Protein sequence: CASRGQGIYNEQFF.

V and J are TRBV25-1 and TRBJ2-3; D possibly corresponds to TRBD2 (5 bases). Deletions cut 5 bases from V and 5 bases from J, with 14 bases between. CDR1 and CDR2 (germline): MGHDK, SYGVNS. The CDR3 sequence is 14 residues long. The CDR3 is CASSPTRHRDTQYF. The DNA for the CDR3 is TGTGCCAGCAGTCCCACTAGGCATAGAGATACGCAGTATTTT.

The V gene is TRBV5-1, the J gene TRBJ2-3; 11 bases agree with TRBD1. The germline gives CDR1 SGHRS, CDR2 YFSETQ. Trimming took 4 bases from V and 2 from J; bases not matched to a gene: 6. CDR3 length equals 16 residues. The CDR3 is CASSPGTGGATDTQYF. CDR3 bases: TGCGCCAGCAGCCCGGGGACAGGGGGAGCCACAGATACGCAGTATTTT.

This sequence joins TRBV5-1 and TRBJ2-7; 9 bases map to TRBD1. Germline trimming cut 2 bases from V and 1 base from J; bases unmatched to any gene: 10. CDR3 length: 17 residues. Germline V gene lookup returns CDR1 SGHRS and CDR2 YFSETQ. The CDR3 protein is CASSFGGSGTGSYEQYF. The CDR3 coding sequence is TGCGCCAGCAGCTTTGGAGGGTCTGGGACAGGGTCCTACGAGCAGTACTTC.

The gene calls are TRBV7-9 and TRBJ1-1; tentatively, D is TRBD1 (6 bases). V was shortened by 3 bases and J by 5 bases, with 13 bases between the two germline ends. CDR3 length: 14 amino acids. The germline CDR1 and CDR2 sequences are SEHNR and FQNEAQ (reference sequence). The CDR3 coding sequence is TGTGCCAGCAGCTTGTCAGGGGTGAGAACTGAAGCTTTCTTT. It translates to CASSLSGVRTEAFF.

The table lists this clone with a count of one. The chain recombines TRBV19 with TRBJ1-2, with 8 positions matching TRBD1. This CDR3 has 14 amino acids. Germline V lookup: CDR1 LNHDA, CDR2 SQIVND (reference sequence). The V gene end was trimmed by 7 bases and the J gene end by 3 bases; junction bases not matched to a gene: 7. The CDR3 is CASTPDRGDYGYTF. CDR3 DNA: TGTGCCAGTACTCCCGACAGGGGAGACTATGGCTACACCTTC.